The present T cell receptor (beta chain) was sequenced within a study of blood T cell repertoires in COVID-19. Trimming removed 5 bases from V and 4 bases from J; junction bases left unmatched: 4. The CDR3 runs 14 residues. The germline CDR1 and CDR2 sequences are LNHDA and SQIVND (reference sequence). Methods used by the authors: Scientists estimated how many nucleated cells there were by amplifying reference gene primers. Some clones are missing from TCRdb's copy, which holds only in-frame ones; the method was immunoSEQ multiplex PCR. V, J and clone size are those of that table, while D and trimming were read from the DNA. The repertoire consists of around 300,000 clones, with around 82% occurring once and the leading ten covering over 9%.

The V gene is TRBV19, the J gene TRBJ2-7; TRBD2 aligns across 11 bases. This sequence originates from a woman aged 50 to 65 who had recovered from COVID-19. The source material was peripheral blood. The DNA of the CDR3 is TGTGCCAGTAGTTTAGCGGGAGGGCGGTACGAGCAGTACTTC. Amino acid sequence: CASSLAGGRYEQYF.